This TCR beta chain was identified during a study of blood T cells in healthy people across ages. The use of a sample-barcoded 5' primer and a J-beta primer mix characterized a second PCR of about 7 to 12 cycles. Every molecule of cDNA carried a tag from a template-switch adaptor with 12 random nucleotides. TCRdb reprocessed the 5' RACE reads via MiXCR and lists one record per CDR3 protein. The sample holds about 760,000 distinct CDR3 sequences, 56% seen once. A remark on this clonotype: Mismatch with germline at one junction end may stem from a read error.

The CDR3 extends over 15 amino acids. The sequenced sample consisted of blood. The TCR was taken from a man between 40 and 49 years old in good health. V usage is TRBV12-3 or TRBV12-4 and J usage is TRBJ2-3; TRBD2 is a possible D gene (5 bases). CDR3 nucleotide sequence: TGTGCCTGCAGCCTCGAGCGGCTCTACACAGATACGCAGTATTTT. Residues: CACSLERLYTDTQYF.